This TCR beta chain originates from a study of human T cells and chemical hapten exposure. The wider study: Patients received weekly diphenylcyclopropenone doses to the scalp throughout the approximately 26-week study. Study observations and caveats: After DPC sensitization, TCRs above 1 in 1000 frequency showed no change. Expanded TCRs produced significantly more large CDR3 similarity clusters than controls did.

This clonotype was observed a few times. Its antigen is undetermined. In germline, CDR1 is SQVTM, CDR2 ANQGSEA. The CDR3 has 14 residues. Trimming left V 3 bases short and J 7 bases short, with 18 bases between. Time point of the sample: patch test 3, about 24 weeks after DPC sensitization. Treatment meaning: therapeutic diphenylcyclopropenone sensitization with weekly scalp DPC. Via MiXCR, TCRdb re-called the RACE reads, giving one row per CDR3 protein. The sample comprises 210,000 or so distinct CDR3 sequences, about 22% of which are singletons, and over 2% rests with the top ten. This chain connects TRBV29-1 to TRBJ1-2; tentative D call: TRBD1 (6 bases). The sequenced sample was whole blood, obtained in connection with sensitization to the hapten diphenylcyclopropenone (DPC). The receptor comes from a woman in her thirties or forties with alopecia areata. Some clones in this sample may be carry-over from other donors' samples. The CDR3 protein is CSVDVAGQSTGYTF. The DNA of the CDR3 is TGCAGCGTTGACGTGGCGGGACAATCAACTGGCTACACCTTC.